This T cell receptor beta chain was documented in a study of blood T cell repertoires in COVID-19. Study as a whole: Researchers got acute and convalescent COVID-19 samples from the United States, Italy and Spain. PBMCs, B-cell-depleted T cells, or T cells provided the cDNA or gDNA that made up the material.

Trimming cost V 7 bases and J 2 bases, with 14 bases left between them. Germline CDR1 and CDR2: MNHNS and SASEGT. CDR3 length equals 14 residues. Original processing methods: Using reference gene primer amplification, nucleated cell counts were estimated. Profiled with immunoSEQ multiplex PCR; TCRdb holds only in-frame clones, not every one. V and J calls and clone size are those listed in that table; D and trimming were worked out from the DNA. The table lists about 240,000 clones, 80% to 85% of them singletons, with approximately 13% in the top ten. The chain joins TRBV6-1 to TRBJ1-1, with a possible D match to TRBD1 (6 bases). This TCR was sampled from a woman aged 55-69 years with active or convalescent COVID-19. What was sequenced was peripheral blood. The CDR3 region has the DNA TGTGCCAGCAACCGGGACACACTTAACACTGAAGCTTTCTTT. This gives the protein CASNRDTLNTEAFF.